Here is one T cell receptor (beta chain) with its context. Antigen specificity is unknown. This entry is derived from a study of T cell responses to AZD1222 COVID-19 vaccine. Study-wide background: Second-dose recipients at about 4 or about 12 weeks were treated as one pooled group.

Sequencing was performed with immunoSEQ multiplex PCR; in TCRdb, only in-frame clones are kept and a portion is missing. Among around 200,000 clones listed, around 88% were seen once. The CDR3 is 16 amino acids. Germline V gene sequence: CDR1 MDHEN, CDR2 SYDVKM. Trimming at V came to 3 bases and at J to 3 bases, leaving 4 bases not matched to a gene. Findings and caveats of the study: The span of vaccine-associated CD4 TCRs extended across spike, with dominance at 160-218 and 743-854. Clonal diversity was possibly underestimated, and white British individuals and females predominated among donors. Recipients of two AZD1222 doses showed rising Spike-specific TCR breadth and depth.

This chain joins TRBV28 and TRBJ2-2; 10 positions agree with TRBD1. Sample: peripheral blood, taken on day 0 of AZD1222 vaccination. This TCR derives from an adult in good health. The CDR3, as DNA: TGTGCCAGCAGTTTCGACAGGGGGCTCGACACCGGGGAGCTGTTTTTT. Protein product: CASSFDRGLDTGELFF.